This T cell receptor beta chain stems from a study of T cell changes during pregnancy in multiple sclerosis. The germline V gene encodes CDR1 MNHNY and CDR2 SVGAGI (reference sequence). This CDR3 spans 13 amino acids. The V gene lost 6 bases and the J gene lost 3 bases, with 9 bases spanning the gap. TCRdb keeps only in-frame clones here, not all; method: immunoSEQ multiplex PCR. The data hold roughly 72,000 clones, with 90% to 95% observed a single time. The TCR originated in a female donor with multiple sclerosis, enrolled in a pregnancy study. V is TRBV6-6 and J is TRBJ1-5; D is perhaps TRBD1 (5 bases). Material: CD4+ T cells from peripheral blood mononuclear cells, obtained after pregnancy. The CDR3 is CASRGGYNQPQHF. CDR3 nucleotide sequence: TGTGCCAGCAGGGGGGGTTACAATCAGCCCCAGCATTTT.